The 11 T cell receptor beta chains below all came from one sample that was sequenced in a study of cytomegalovirus exposure and HLA in healthy donors. The PCR made use of 60 Vbeta and 13 Jbeta primers. The protocol was immunoSEQ multiplex PCR, while the TCRdb copy is restricted to in-frame clones and leaves out a portion. The data contain some 130,000 clones, roughly 80% of them singletons. Sequencing was done on a sample of PBMCs. Receptors were obtained from a male donor in good health and CMV-seronegative.

The table lists this clone with a few counts. The chain recombines TRBV28 with TRBJ1-1, with 8 bases matching TRBD1. V lost 8 bases and J lost 2; bases outside the gene matches: 13. In germline, CDR1 is MDHEN, CDR2 SYDVKM. CDR3 length: 16 residues. In nucleotides, the CDR3 is TGTGCCAGCCTCCCAGGAGGGGACAGGACTAACACTGAAGCTTTCTTT. Protein: CASLPGGDRTNTEAFF.

This clone came up once. The chain combines TRBV29-1 with TRBJ2-7, with a weak D call TRBD1 (7 bases). The germline V and J ends were trimmed by 7 bases and 6 bases, with 16 bases remaining between them. The CDR3 contains 12 residues. Germline V gives CDR1 SQVTM, CDR2 ANQGSEA. CDR3 amino acids: CSAAGGLGEQYF. CDR3 in DNA: TGCAGCGCGGCAGGGGGACTTGGCGAGCAGTACTTC.

The V gene is TRBV5-1, the J gene TRBJ2-3; 10 bases agree with TRBD1. Germline values: CDR1 SGHRS, CDR2 YFSETQ. V shed 5 bases and J 5 bases; nucleotides not matched to a gene: 2. The CDR3 length is 13 residues. The CDR3 here is CASSRDRGDTQYF. For the CDR3, the DNA is TGCGCCAGCAGTAGGGACAGGGGAGATACGCAGTATTTT.

The chain couples TRBV6-6 to TRBJ1-6, with D possibly matching TRBD1 (6 bases). With 8 bases removed from V and 8 bases from J, the gap between germline ends came to 22 bases. Germline CDR1 reads MNHNY; CDR2 reads SVGAGI (reference sequence). CDR3 length equals 16 residues. The CDR3 DNA sequence: TGTGCCAGCTGGCGGCAGGGGAGAGGAGTTGATTCACCCCTCCACTTT. Protein sequence: CASWRQGRGVDSPLHF.

The chain couples TRBV5-1 to TRBJ1-3; TRBD1 might be the D (5 bases). The germline V gene has CDR1 SGHRS and CDR2 YFSETQ. CDR3 length: 14 amino acids. Trimming took off 0 bases at V and 3 bases at J, with 7 bases between the two ends. The CDR3 sequence is CASSLEGVGNTIYF. DNA of the CDR3: TGCGCCAGCAGCTTGGAAGGGGTTGGAAACACCATATATTTT.

The chain links TRBV27 to TRBJ2-3; no definite D call. The germline CDR1 and CDR2 sequences are MNHEY and SMNVEV (reference sequence). CDR3 size: 13 residues. V lost 3 bases to trimming and J lost 5 bases, with 9 bases between them. CDR3 coding DNA: TGTGCCAGCAGTTTGAGTCGTTTAGATACGCAGTATTTT. Translated: CASSLSRLDTQYF.

The chain links TRBV9 to TRBJ2-2; perhaps TRBD1 as D (5 bases). The V end lost 4 bases, the J end lost 8 bases, and 9 bases lay between the germline ends. CDR3 length: 12 residues. CDR1 is SGDLS and CDR2 is YYNGEE in the germline V gene. The CDR3 coding sequence is TGTGCCAGCAGCTTAAGGGGAGGGGAGCTGTTTTTT. As protein: CASSLRGGELFF.

The chain uses TRBV21-1 and TRBJ1-5; no DNA check was done on the table's D call, TRBD1. TRBV21-1 is a recognized pseudogene. This CDR3 has 14 residues. The CDR3 protein is CASVGPGGDQPQHF. CDR3 DNA sequence: TGTGCCAGCGTAGGGCCTGGGGGCGATCAGCCCCAGCATTTT.

CDR3 nucleotides: TGCGCCAGCAGCTTGGCCGGGAACGGACTAGCGGCCCACAATGAGCAGTTCTTC. It codes for CASSLAGNGLAAHNEQFF. J is TRBJ2-1 and V is TRBV5-1; 10 bases align to TRBD2. The ends lost 0 bases at V and 5 bases at J; junction bases unmatched: 11. Germline V gene lookup returns CDR1 SGHRS and CDR2 YFSETQ. The CDR3 loop spans 18 amino acids.

The chain recombines TRBV28 with TRBJ2-7; tentative D call: TRBD1 (6 bases). Germline V lookup: CDR1 MDHEN, CDR2 SYDVKM. The V gene lost 2 bases and the J gene lost 6 bases, with 14 bases spanning the gap. CDR3 length: 14 amino acids. As DNA, the CDR3 is TGTGCCAGCAGTTTAGGGACATCATCCGGCGAGCAGTACTTC. Residues: CASSLGTSSGEQYF.

The chain carries TRBV4-3 and TRBJ2-6; a possible D gene is TRBD2 (5 bases). V gave up 0 bases and J gave up 0 bases, with 12 bases separating them. CDR1 LGHNA and CDR2 YSLEER come from the germline V gene. The CDR3 has 18 residues. The CDR3 region is CASSQDNGVLSGANVLTF. The CDR3 DNA sequence: TGCGCCAGCAGCCAAGACAACGGGGTACTCTCTGGGGCCAACGTCCTGACTTTC.